This record concerns one TCR beta chain sequence. Its antigen remains unknown. This sample was included in a study of Tregs in tolerant kidney transplant recipients. The CDR3 is made up of 15 amino acids. V trimming: 5 bases; J trimming: 4 bases; junction bases outside the gene matches: 6. Germline values: CDR1 MNHNS, CDR2 SASEGT. Here immunoSEQ multiplex PCR was the method, and the copy in TCRdb shows in-frame clones only, minus some. In the table there are under 45,000 clones, roughly 95% of which are singletons. The sample consisted of Tregs from blood cultured with allogeneic cells. This clonotype was sampled from a human donor in good health. This chain joins TRBV6-1 and TRBJ2-1; 9 bases match TRBD1. The CDR3 DNA reads TGTGCCAGCAGTACCCGGACAGGGGATTACAATGAGCAGTTCTTC. Protein product: CASSTRTGDYNEQFF.